This T cell receptor beta chain was recorded in a study of CD8+CD57+ T cells in acquired aplastic anemia. For the study at large: Sorted CD4+ and CD8+ cells yielded around 3.2 ug of DNA on average. Study-wide points: Significant differences in CD8+ Simpson's diversity were not observed between patients and controls.

Before being chosen for sequencing, patients had shown CD8+CD57+ cell expansion by flow cytometry. The diagnosis in all patients was severe acquired aplastic anemia. There was no therapy given to any patient before the blood sampling took place. Per germline, CDR1 SGHTA and CDR2 FQGNSA. After removal of 5 bases from V and 12 bases from J, the junction contained 13 bases not matched to a gene. The CDR3 has 14 amino acids. As regards this clonotype: Its antigen is not known.

Genomic DNA served as template for TCR beta VDJ and CDR3 profiling. TCRdb processed the reads anew with MiXCR; each CDR3 protein has one entry. Counted here are just over 450,000 distinct CDR3 sequences, around 30% occurring once; the ten biggest clones make up roughly 0.89%. The chain recombines TRBV7-2 with TRBJ2-1, with 7 bases aligning to TRBD1. The sequence derives from a human donor with aplastic anemia. Sequenced input: sorted CD4+, CD8+, or CD8+CD57+ T cells (not recorded which) from PBMCs. CDR3 amino acids: CASSPLEQGPRQFF. The CDR3 nucleotides are TGTGCCAGCAGCCCTCTAGAACAGGGGCCGCGGCAGTTCTTC.